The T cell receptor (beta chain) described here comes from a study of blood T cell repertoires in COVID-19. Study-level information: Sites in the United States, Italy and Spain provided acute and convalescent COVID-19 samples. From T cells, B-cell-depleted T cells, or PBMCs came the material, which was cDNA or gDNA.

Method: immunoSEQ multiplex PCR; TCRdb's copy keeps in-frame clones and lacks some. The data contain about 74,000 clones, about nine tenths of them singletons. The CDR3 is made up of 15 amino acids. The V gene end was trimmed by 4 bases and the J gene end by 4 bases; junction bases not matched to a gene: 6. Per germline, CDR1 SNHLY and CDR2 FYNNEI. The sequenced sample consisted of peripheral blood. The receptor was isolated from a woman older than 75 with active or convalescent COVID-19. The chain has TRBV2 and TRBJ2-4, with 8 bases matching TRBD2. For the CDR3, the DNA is TGTGCCAGCAGTGGGACACTAGCGGTGAAAAACATTCAGTACTTC. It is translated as CASSGTLAVKNIQYF.